The rows below give T cell receptor beta chains drawn from one sample of a study of OX40 agonist ivuxolimab in advanced cancers. The table came from immunoSEQ multiplex PCR; TCRdb's copy has only in-frame clones and leaves some out. The sample includes about 58,000 clones, 90% to 95% seen only once; the top ten take roughly 1.9%. The specimen comprised CD4+ or CD8+ T cells sorted from blood, sampled in a trial of the OX40 agonist ivuxolimab. The receptors shown here come from an adult with an advanced solid tumor such as melanoma, head and neck, liver or kidney cancer. CDR3s include the opening cysteine and the closing phenylalanine or tryptophan. Fields, in order: clone size, V gene, J gene, D gene, CDR3 DNA, CDR3 protein. The D gene is left open where the match is weak. Rows may omit the clone size; those that give it use once, few, many or a size class.

.	TRBV5-1	TRBJ2-1	.	TGCGCCAGCTCTAAGACCTACAATGAGCAGTTCTTC	CASSKTYNEQFF
.	TRBV2	TRBJ2-3	.	TGTGCCAGCAGTGAAGCGGGGCGCACAGATACGCAGTATTTT	CASSEAGRTDTQYF
.	TRBV9	TRBJ2-5	.	TGTGCCAGCAGCGTAGGTAACGCTCAAGAGACCCAGTACTTC	CASSVGNAQETQYF
.	TRBV5-6	TRBJ1-4	TRBD1	TGTGCCAGCAGCGGAAGACAGGGGCGGGGTGAAAAACTGTTTTTT	CASSGRQGRGEKLFF
.	TRBV4-2	TRBJ2-3	TRBD2	TGTGCCAGCAGCCCGACCGGGACTAGCGGCACAGATACGCAGTATTTT	CASSPTGTSGTDTQYF
.	TRBV2	TRBJ1-3	.	TGTGCCAGCATCGCAGGCCACTCTGGAAACACCATATATTTT	CASIAGHSGNTIYF
few	TRBV18	TRBJ1-1	TRBD1	TGTGCCAGCTCCGCGGGACAGGGAATGAACACTGAAGCTTTCTTT	CASSAGQGMNTEAFF
.	TRBV6-6	TRBJ2-7	.	TGTGCCAGCTCAGCCGCACCCTACGAGCAGTACTTC	CASSAAPYEQYF
.	TRBV11-2	TRBJ2-5	.	TGTGCCAGCAGCTTAGTAGAGACCCAGTACTTC	CASSLVETQYF
.	TRBV4-3	TRBJ2-2	.	TGCGCCAGCAGCCAAGAGACTCTTACCGGGGAGCTGTTTTTT	CASSQETLTGELFF
.	TRBV7-8	TRBJ1-4	.	TGTGCCAGCAGCTCACAGGCGACAACTAATGAAAAACTGTTTTTT	CASSSQATTNEKLFF
few	TRBV6-4	TRBJ2-1	.	TGTGCCAGCAGTGACTCGGTTGGGGCCGGCTACAATGAGCAGTTCTTC	CASSDSVGAGYNEQFF
.	TRBV7-6	TRBJ2-1	TRBD2	TGTGCCAGCAGCTTAGTAGCGGGAGGGGCCTACAATGAGCAGTTCTTC	CASSLVAGGAYNEQFF
once	TRBV6-1	TRBJ2-1	.	TGTGCCAGCAGTGATCAAGGGGGTGCTTACAATGAGCAGTTCTTC	CASSDQGGAYNEQFF
.	TRBV7-9	TRBJ1-2	.	TGTGCCAGCAGCCCCCGAACAGGGACCTATGGCTACACCTTC	CASSPRTGTYGYTF
.	TRBV6-1	TRBJ1-2	.	TGTGCCAGCAGCCTCACGTGGGGCGCGTACTATGGCTACACCTTC	CASSLTWGAYYGYTF
.	TRBV4-3	TRBJ1-1	.	TGCGCCAGCAGCCAAGATCGCCGCAGGGGGAACACTGAAGCTTTCTTT	CASSQDRRRGNTEAFF
.	TRBV30	TRBJ1-6	.	TGTGCCTGGAGTGGGGACGTTTATAATTCACCCCTCCACTTT	CAWSGDVYNSPLHF
.	TRBV5-4	TRBJ1-1	.	TGTGCCAGCAGCTTGGCGAGCCGCGCTACTGAAGCTTTCTTT	CASSLASRATEAFF
once	TRBV11-1	TRBJ2-7	TRBD2	TGTGCCAGCAGCTCGACTAGCGGGGGTTTCGAGCAGTACTTC	CASSSTSGGFEQYF
.	TRBV27	TRBJ2-3	TRBD2	TGTGCCAGCAGTCCAGTGTTCACAGCGGGGTTCACAGATACGCAGTATTTT	CASSPVFTAGFTDTQYF
.	TRBV10-3	TRBJ1-1	TRBD1	TGTGCCATCAGTGAGCCCTCGAGGGGGCGGGAAGAAGCTTTCTTT	CAISEPSRGREEAFF
.	TRBV2	TRBJ2-7	.	TGTGCCAGCAGAGAACCCGGCGAGCAGTACTTC	CASREPGEQYF
.	TRBV5-1	TRBJ2-7	.	TGCGCCAGCAGCTTGGACGGGGCGACATTTTCCTACGAGCAGTACTTC	CASSLDGATFSYEQYF
.	TRBV30	TRBJ1-1	.	TGTGCCTGGAGTGAACGGGGAAGGAACACTGAAGCTTTCTTT	CAWSERGRNTEAFF
.	TRBV6-1	TRBJ1-1	TRBD1	TGTGCCAGCAGCCACAGGGGAGACACTGAAGCTTTCTTT	CASSHRGDTEAFF
.	TRBV6-1	TRBJ1-5	.	TGTGCCAGCACGGTCCTGGGGTCCAATCAGCCCCAGCATTTT	CASTVLGSNQPQHF